This T cell receptor (beta chain) originates from a study of chemoradiotherapy in HPV16-positive cancers. The protocol was immunoSEQ multiplex PCR, while the TCRdb copy is restricted to in-frame clones and leaves out a portion. The sample includes several thousand clones, 70% to 90% of them seen just once. Material: tumor tissue, obtained from a patient who underwent chemoradiotherapy. The receptor was isolated from a human donor with HPV-associated anogenital cancer.

The CDR3 DNA reads as TGTGCCAGCAGTTATCTTACAGGGGGCTCCGGCTACACCTTC. Translated: CASSYLTGGSGYTF. This chain uses TRBV6-5 with TRBJ1-2; 9 nucleotides agree with TRBD1. With 3 bases clipped from V and 8 bases from J, the junction kept 7 bases outside the gene matches. CDR3 size: 14 residues. Germline V gene lookup returns CDR1 MNHEY and CDR2 SVGAGI.